The 30 T cell receptor beta chains below all came from one sample that was sequenced in a study of T cells after yellow fever vaccination. Using its own MiXCR run on the 5' RACE reads, TCRdb lists one record per CDR3 protein. Of just under 600,000 distinct CDR3 sequences listed, approximately 15% are singletons. The sample in question was PBMCs, obtained on the day of the yellow fever booster vaccination. The receptors come from a man aged 30-40 years who received the YFV17D yellow fever vaccine.

The chain recombines TRBV7-2 with TRBJ2-7, with TRBD2 as a possible D gene (5 bases). The CDR3 spans 16 residues. Germline V gene data show CDR1 as SGHTA and CDR2 as FQGNSA. V was pared by 0 bases and J by 4 bases, with 16 bases between. The CDR3 here is CASSLAVSRDGYEQYF. The DNA for the CDR3 is TGTGCCAGCAGCTTAGCGGTGTCCCGGGATGGTTACGAGCAGTACTTC.

This clonotype was detected a few times. The gene calls are TRBV29-1 and TRBJ2-1, with a weak D call TRBD2 (7 bases). Between the trimmed V and J ends, which lost 1 base and 4 bases, there was a span of 11 bases. This CDR3 is built from 14 residues. Per the germline V gene, CDR1 is SQVTM and CDR2 is ANQGSEA. DNA of the CDR3: TGCAGCGTTGAAGGTCGGGGGGCTTACAATGAGCAGTTCTTC. Its protein is CSVEGRGAYNEQFF.

V gene TRBV12-3 or TRBV12-4 combines with J gene TRBJ2-1; tentative D call: TRBD1 (6 bases). CDR3 size: 16 residues. Trimming took off 5 bases at V and 7 bases at J, with 21 bases between the two ends. The DNA for the CDR3 is TGTGCCAGCAGTACTTGGACAGTGGACAAAAGGAATGAGCAGTTCTTC. Its protein product is CASSTWTVDKRNEQFF.

The rearrangement links TRBV4-2 to TRBJ2-1; D gene unclear. CDR1 and CDR2 (germline): LGHNA, YNFKEQ. The CDR3 extends over 15 amino acids. V lost 0 bases to trimming and J lost 4 bases, with 10 bases between them. The CDR3 here is CASSQDSETYNEQFF. CDR3 coding DNA: TGTGCCAGCAGCCAAGATAGTGAGACTTACAATGAGCAGTTCTTC.

The rearrangement joins TRBV14 to TRBJ2-6; D gene unclear. Germline V gene sequence: CDR1 SGHDN, CDR2 FVKESK. CDR3 length equals 17 residues. Trimming took off 4 bases at V and 0 bases at J, with 13 bases between the two ends. CDR3 nucleotide sequence: TGTGCCAGCAGCCCCCTCTCAGCAGACTCTGGGGCCAACGTCCTGACTTTC. Translating gives CASSPLSADSGANVLTF.

This clonotype was observed a few times. This CDR3 is CATEDTRLLPTYF. The CDR3 DNA reads as TGTGCCACGGAGGACACACGACTCCTGCCTACCTATTTT. This sequence joins TRBV6-5 and TRBJ2-3, with D perhaps TRBD1 or TRBD2 (5 bases each). The germline V gene encodes CDR1 MNHEY and CDR2 SVGAGI. The CDR3 totals 13 residues. The ends were cut back, 10 bases at V and 15 bases at J, with 26 bases in the middle.

In this sample, this clonotype turned up a few times. The rearrangement joins TRBV7-9 to TRBJ2-2; D is tentatively TRBD1 or TRBD2 (5 bases each). In germline, CDR1 is SEHNR, CDR2 FQNEAQ (reference sequence). V lost 2 bases, J lost 4 bases, and 8 bases lay in between. This CDR3 is 14 amino acids long. CDR3 amino acids: CASSLFGGTGELFF. In DNA form, the CDR3 reads TGTGCCAGCAGCTTATTTGGGGGCACCGGGGAGCTGTTTTTT. The full variable domain, its missing parts supplied by reference TRBV7-9 and TRBJ2-2, is DTGVSQNPRHKITKRGQNVTFRCDPISEHNRLYWYRQTLGQGPEFLTYFQNEAQLEKSRLLSDRFSAERPKGSFSTLEIQRTEQGDSAMYLCASSLFGGTGELFFGEGSRLTVL.

This clonotype turned up a few times. This rearrangement joins TRBV12-3 or TRBV12-4 to TRBJ2-7; D is possibly TRBD1 (6 bases). The CDR3 is 12 residues long. Trimming removed 6 bases at V and 6 bases at J, with 12 bases between. CDR3 nucleotide sequence: TGTGCCAGCAGCCAGGGGCCCATCGAGCAGTACTTC. Amino acid sequence: CASSQGPIEQYF.

This rearrangement joins TRBV12-3 or TRBV12-4 to TRBJ2-7; 11 bases match TRBD1. This CDR3 is 16 amino acids long. The V segment lost 6 bases and the J segment 6 bases; nucleotides outside the gene matches: 13. For the CDR3, the DNA is TGTGCCAGCAGCGAACGCACTCCCGGGACAGGGGGCGAGCAGTACTTC. Translation: CASSERTPGTGGEQYF.

This clonotype was detected only a few times. The chain joins TRBV5-1 to TRBJ2-5; 10 bases match TRBD2. This CDR3 is 15 amino acids long. Germline V gene lookup returns CDR1 SGHRS and CDR2 YFSETQ. Germline trimming cut 0 bases from V and 5 bases from J; bases unmatched to any gene: 4. Here the CDR3 reads CASSLVTSGMETQYF. In DNA form, the CDR3 reads TGCGCCAGCAGCTTGGTTACTAGCGGGATGGAGACCCAGTACTTC.

The rearrangement links TRBV5-4 to TRBJ2-1, with D perhaps TRBD1 (7 bases). The CDR3 has 13 residues. The ends were cut back, 3 bases at V and 7 bases at J, with 11 bases in the middle. Germline V gene data show CDR1 as SGHNT and CDR2 as YYREEE (reference sequence). The CDR3 DNA reads as TGTGCCAGCAGCTCGGCAGGGGGGAATGAGCAGTTCTTC. It specifies CASSSAGGNEQFF.

This clonotype showed up just a few times. CDR3 bases: TGTGCCAGCAGGGCTAGCGGGAGCTCCTACAATGAGCAGTTCTTC. The encoded protein is CASRASGSSYNEQFF. This chain links TRBV6-1 with TRBJ2-1; TRBD2 agrees at 10 bases. The CDR3 runs to 15 residues. V dropped 6 bases and J dropped 0; count of bases not matched to a gene: 2. The germline V gene encodes CDR1 MNHNS and CDR2 SASEGT.

The chain joins TRBV5-5 to TRBJ2-3; tentatively, D is TRBD2 (5 bases). V dropped 2 bases and J dropped 4 bases, with 14 bases sitting between them. Germline V gene sequence: CDR1 SGHKS, CDR2 YYEKEE (reference sequence). The CDR3 length is 15 residues. CDR3 bases: TGTGCCAGCAGCTTTCCGGGAACTTATCCAGATACGCAGTATTTT. Translation gives CASSFPGTYPDTQYF.

The genes are TRBV20-1 and TRBJ2-1; 10 bases are a match to TRBD2. Trimming removed 3 bases from V and 4 bases from J; junction bases left unmatched: 9. The germline gives CDR1 DFQATT, CDR2 SNEGSKA (reference sequence). The CDR3 contains 16 residues. CDR3 sequence (DNA): TGCAGTGCTAGGACCACTAGCGGGGCTACTTACAATGAGCAGTTCTTC. It specifies CSARTTSGATYNEQFF.

The chain carries TRBV6-1 and TRBJ2-7, with TRBD2 matching over 11 bases. V dropped 4 bases and J dropped 2; count of bases not matched to a gene: 4. CDR1 is MNHNS and CDR2 is SASEGT in the germline V gene. The CDR3 has 15 residues. CDR3 protein: CASSAGTSGPYEQYF. The CDR3 coding sequence is TGTGCCAGCAGTGCCGGGACTAGCGGACCCTACGAGCAGTACTTC.

This clonotype is categorized as medium-sized. The V gene is TRBV3-1, the J gene TRBJ1-5; D not certain. Germline V gene data show CDR1 as LGHDT and CDR2 as YNNKEL (reference sequence). Between the trimmed V and J ends, which lost 1 base and 0 bases, there was a span of 7 bases. The CDR3 has 15 residues. The CDR3 spells CASSQGGYSNQPQHF. The CDR3 DNA is TGTGCCAGCAGCCAAGGAGGGTATAGCAATCAGCCCCAGCATTTT.

J is TRBJ2-1 and V is TRBV27; D is uncertain. Germline V gene data show CDR1 as MNHEY and CDR2 as SMNVEV (reference sequence). V lost 1 base, J lost 6 bases, and 16 bases lay in between. The CDR3 covers 16 residues. The CDR3 region is CASSLFGRPPVNEQFF. The CDR3 DNA sequence: TGTGCCAGCAGTTTATTCGGGCGCCCGCCTGTCAATGAGCAGTTCTTC.

There are a few counts of this clonotype. The chain joins TRBV9 to TRBJ2-7, with 7 nucleotides matching TRBD2. Germline V gives CDR1 SGDLS, CDR2 YYNGEE. The ends lost 2 bases at V and 1 base at J; junction bases unmatched: 3. This CDR3 comprises 14 residues. The CDR3 reads CASSVLAESYEQYF. CDR3 sequence (DNA): TGTGCCAGCAGCGTCCTAGCGGAGTCCTACGAGCAGTACTTC.

This clonotype turned up a few times. This chain uses TRBV7-9 with TRBJ2-1, with D unclear. The CDR3 spans 15 residues. The V gene lost 3 bases and the J gene lost 2 bases, with 11 bases spanning the gap. Germline CDR1 reads SEHNR; CDR2 reads FQNEAQ (reference sequence). CDR3 in amino acids: CASSFVALTYNEQFF. The CDR3 DNA is TGTGCCAGCAGCTTTGTGGCGCTCACCTACAATGAGCAGTTCTTC.

This chain connects TRBV18 to TRBJ1-3; 8 positions agree with TRBD1. The CDR3 consists of 15 residues. Trimming removed 3 bases from V and 2 bases from J; junction bases left unmatched: 3. Germline CDR1 is KGHSH and CDR2 is LQKENI. The DNA of the CDR3 is TGTGCCAGCTCACCGGGACAGGTCCCTGGAAACACCATATATTTT. The encoded protein is CASSPGQVPGNTIYF.

This clonotype was seen a few times. The J gene is TRBJ2-1, the V gene TRBV5-4; unclear D gene. CDR1 and CDR2 from the germline V gene are SGHNT and YYREEE (reference sequence). V was clipped by 6 bases and J by 4 bases, with 11 bases between them. The CDR3 totals 13 residues. The CDR3 nucleotides read TGTGCCAGCACCTTTGGCCCGTACAATGAGCAGTTCTTC. Its translation: CASTFGPYNEQFF.

The chain has TRBV7-3 and TRBJ2-1; 8 nucleotides match TRBD1. Unmatched junction bases numbered 7, after V lost 5 bases and J lost 4 bases. The germline V gene has CDR1 SGHTA and CDR2 FQGTGA. CDR3 length: 15 amino acids. The CDR3 loop is CASSPDRAQYNEQFF. Here the CDR3 DNA reads TGTGCCAGCAGCCCGGACAGGGCCCAATACAATGAGCAGTTCTTC.

The chain uses TRBV12-3 or TRBV12-4 and TRBJ2-7, with 7 positions matching TRBD2. Trimming at V came to 3 bases and at J to 4 bases, leaving 6 bases not matched to a gene. The CDR3 runs to 14 residues. The CDR3 sequence: CASSFREDRYEQYF. The CDR3 DNA is TGTGCCAGCAGTTTCCGGGAGGATCGATACGAGCAGTACTTC.

This clonotype was seen ten or more times. The rearrangement links TRBV6-5 to TRBJ1-1; D unclear. The CDR3 spans 14 residues. Germline CDR1 MNHEY, CDR2 SVGAGI. V shed 0 bases and J shed 2 bases, with 7 bases lying between them. CDR3 DNA: TGTGCCAGCAGTTACTCTCCTGTTAACACTGAAGCTTTCTTT. It is translated as CASSYSPVNTEAFF.

This clonotype was counted a few times. The chain has TRBV20-1 and TRBJ2-2; no clear D gene. The germline gives CDR1 DFQATT, CDR2 SNEGSKA (reference sequence). The V end lost 5 bases, the J end lost 2 bases, and 6 bases lay between the germline ends. The CDR3 consists of 12 residues. CDR3 sequence (DNA): TGCAGTGCTCTGGAAAACACCGGGGAGCTGTTTTTT. As protein: CSALENTGELFF.

This clonotype showed up just a few times. The CDR3 DNA reads TGTGCCACCAGCAGAGTGTTCCCGGGGGATAAGGAAGGAAACACCATATATTTT. It is translated as CATSRVFPGDKEGNTIYF. The genes are TRBV15 and TRBJ1-3, with D tentatively TRBD1 (5 bases). The CDR3 runs to 18 residues. V shed 1 base and J shed 4 bases, with 20 bases lying between them. Germline CDR1 is LNHNV and CDR2 is YYDKDF (reference sequence).

The chain joins TRBV7-2 to TRBJ2-7; D is possibly TRBD2 (6 bases). Trimming stripped 3 bases from V and 2 bases from J, with 14 bases between. This CDR3 region has 15 residues. Germline-derived CDR1 and CDR2 are SGHTA and FQGNSA. The CDR3 sequence: CASSFSPGVTYEQYF. CDR3 nucleotide sequence: TGTGCCAGCAGCTTTTCTCCGGGGGTAACCTACGAGCAGTACTTC.

The sample holds many counts of this clonotype. The V call is TRBV24-1, the J call TRBJ2-1; D is unresolved. The germline V gene has CDR1 KGHDR and CDR2 SFDVKD. Trimming removed 2 bases from V and 9 bases from J, with 7 bases in between. The CDR3 loop spans 12 amino acids. The CDR3 here is CATSDSVREQFF. The CDR3 coding sequence is TGTGCCACCAGTGATTCTGTGCGTGAGCAGTTCTTC.

In its sample, this clonotype was seen many times. The gene calls are TRBV20-1 and TRBJ2-5, with 13 bases identical to TRBD2. The V segment lost 3 bases and the J segment 5 bases; nucleotides outside the gene matches: 6. CDR1 and CDR2 from the germline V gene are DFQATT and SNEGSKA (reference sequence). This CDR3 is 15 amino acids long. The CDR3 sequence: CSARTSGRISETQYF. CDR3 nucleotide sequence: TGCAGTGCTAGGACTAGCGGGAGGATCAGCGAGACCCAGTACTTC.

This rearrangement joins TRBV7-2 to TRBJ2-3, with a tentative D call TRBD1 (6 bases). Trimming removed 5 bases at V and 5 bases at J, with 23 bases between. Germline V lookup: CDR1 SGHTA, CDR2 FQGNSA. This CDR3 comprises 17 residues. CDR3 sequence (DNA): TGTGCCAGCAGCCCTTCGTGGGGGCCCGGAATGGTAGATACGCAGTATTTT. Residues: CASSPSWGPGMVDTQYF.